The 4 T cell receptor beta chains in this list originate from one sample, sequenced in a study of T cells after yellow fever vaccination. TCRdb redid the calling of the 5' RACE reads with MiXCR, one entry per CDR3 protein. The data contain under 300,000 distinct CDR3 sequences, 6.9% of them singletons. Material: CD4+ T cells sorted from PBMCs, obtained 15 days after the yellow fever booster vaccination. These receptors were taken from a man aged 25-45 years who received the YFV17D yellow fever vaccine.

The gene calls are TRBV9 and TRBJ2-7; 9 nucleotides align to TRBD2. The CDR3 loop spans 15 amino acids. V shed 0 bases, J shed 2 bases, and the junction held 3 bases outside the gene matches. Germline V gene data show CDR1 as SGDLS and CDR2 as YYNGEE. This CDR3 is CASSVDSGGPYEQYF. DNA of the CDR3: TGTGCCAGCAGCGTAGATAGCGGGGGCCCCTACGAGCAGTACTTC.

This clonotype was picked up a small number of times. The rearrangement uses TRBV25-1 and TRBJ1-4; no clear D. Looked up from germline, CDR1 is MGHDK and CDR2 is SYGVNS. The V end was cut by 5 bases, the J end by 6 bases, with 16 bases between. The CDR3 contains 15 residues. The CDR3 coding sequence is TGTGCCAGCAGTTTCAAGCGTGGACGGTATGAAAAACTGTTTTTT. Its translation is CASSFKRGRYEKLFF.

The chain uses TRBV6-2 or TRBV6-3 and TRBJ2-7, with 10 bases aligning to TRBD2. The J segment lost 7 bases and the V segment lost 7 bases, leaving 10 bases of the junction unmatched. CDR3 length: 14 amino acids. Germline V gene lookup returns CDR1 MNHEY and CDR2 SVGEGT. CDR3: CASKKREGTGEQYF. The DNA for the CDR3 is TGTGCCAGCAAAAAGCGGGAGGGCACGGGGGAGCAGTACTTC.

This clonotype turned up a few times. The chain couples TRBV12-3 or TRBV12-4 to TRBJ2-6; no definite D call. The CDR3 covers 16 residues. Deletions cut 1 base from V and 4 bases from J, with 11 bases between. DNA for the CDR3: TGTGCCAGCAGTTTAGGACCGTATCGGGGGGCCAACGTCCTGACTTTC. Its translation is CASSLGPYRGANVLTF.